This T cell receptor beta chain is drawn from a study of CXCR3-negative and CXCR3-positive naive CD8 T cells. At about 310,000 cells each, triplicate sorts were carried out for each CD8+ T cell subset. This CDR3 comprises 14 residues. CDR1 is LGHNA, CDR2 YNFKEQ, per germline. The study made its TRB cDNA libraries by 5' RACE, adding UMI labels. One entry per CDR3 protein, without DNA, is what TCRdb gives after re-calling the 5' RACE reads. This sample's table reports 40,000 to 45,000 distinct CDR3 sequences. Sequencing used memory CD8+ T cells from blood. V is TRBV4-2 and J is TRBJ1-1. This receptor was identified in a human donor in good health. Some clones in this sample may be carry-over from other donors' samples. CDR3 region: CASSQQYGGTEAFF.